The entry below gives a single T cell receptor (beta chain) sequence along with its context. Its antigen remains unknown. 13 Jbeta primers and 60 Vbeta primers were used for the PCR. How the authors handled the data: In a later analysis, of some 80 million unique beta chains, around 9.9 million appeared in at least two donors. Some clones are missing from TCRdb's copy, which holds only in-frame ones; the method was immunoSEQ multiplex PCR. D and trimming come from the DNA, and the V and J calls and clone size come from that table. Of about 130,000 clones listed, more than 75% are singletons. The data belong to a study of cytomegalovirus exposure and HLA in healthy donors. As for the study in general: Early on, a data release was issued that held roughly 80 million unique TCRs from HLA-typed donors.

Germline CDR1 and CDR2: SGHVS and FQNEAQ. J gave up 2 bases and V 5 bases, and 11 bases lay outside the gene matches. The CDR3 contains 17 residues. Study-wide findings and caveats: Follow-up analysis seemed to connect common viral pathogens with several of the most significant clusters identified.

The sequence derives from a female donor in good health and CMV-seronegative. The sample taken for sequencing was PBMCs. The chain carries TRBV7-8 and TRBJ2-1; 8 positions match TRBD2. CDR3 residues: CASSPLRAGGTYNEQFF. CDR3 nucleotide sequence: TGTGCCAGCAGCCCCCTGAGGGCGGGGGGAACCTACAATGAGCAGTTCTTC.